A single sample is the source of the 25 T cell receptor beta chains below, sequenced in a study of blood T cell repertoires in COVID-19. TCRdb's table, derived via immunoSEQ multiplex PCR, lists solely in-frame clones and lacks some. Among over 200,000 clones listed, 80% to 90% were seen once. The specimen was peripheral blood. These TCRs come from a man in his fifties with COVID-19, enrolled during active disease.

The genes are TRBV25-1 and TRBJ2-1; 7 bases agree with TRBD2. Looked up from germline, CDR1 is MGHDK and CDR2 is SYGVNS. This CDR3 spans 12 amino acids. With V trimmed by 8 bases and J by 4 bases, 2 bases remained unmatched. The CDR3 spells CASRGGYNEQFF. CDR3 nucleotides: TGTGCCAGCCGCGGGGGATACAATGAGCAGTTCTTC.

The J gene is TRBJ2-7, the V gene TRBV7-9, with TRBD1 matching over 8 bases. Trimming at V came to 4 bases and at J to 3 bases, leaving 5 bases not matched to a gene. CDR3 length: 14 residues. In germline, CDR1 is SEHNR, CDR2 FQNEAQ (reference sequence). As DNA, the CDR3 is TGTGCCAGCAGCTGGGACAGGACCTTCTACGAGCAGTACTTC. The encoded protein is CASSWDRTFYEQYF.

This CDR3 reads CASSLGGGAPYEQYF. The CDR3, as DNA: TGTGCCAGCAGCTTAGGTGGGGGGGCTCCCTACGAGCAGTACTTC. V is TRBV7-2 and J is TRBJ2-7; the D gene is possibly TRBD2 (7 bases). Germline assignment: CDR1 SGHTA and CDR2 FQGNSA. The CDR3 consists of 15 residues. V gave up 1 base and J gave up 2 bases, with 12 bases separating them.

The chain uses TRBV4-2 and TRBJ2-5, with D perhaps TRBD2 (5 bases). The V end was cut by 0 bases, the J end by 5 bases, with 13 bases between. The CDR3 is 15 amino acids. The germline gives CDR1 LGHNA, CDR2 YNFKEQ. DNA of the CDR3: TGTGCCAGCAGCCAAGAAGATCAGCGGTTGGAGACCCAGTACTTC. It codes for CASSQEDQRLETQYF.

This clone was detected only once. The DNA for the CDR3 is TGTGCCAGCAGTCCTACACTGGGGCGTAACAATGAGCAGTTCTTC. It codes for CASSPTLGRNNEQFF. This rearrangement joins TRBV7-2 to TRBJ2-1; possibly TRBD1 for D (5 bases). The CDR3 totals 15 residues. Trimming shortened V by 6 bases and J by 5 bases, and 17 bases separated the two germline ends. From germline, CDR1 is SGHTA and CDR2 FQGNSA.

The genes are TRBV5-6 and TRBJ1-6; D is undetermined. Germline V gene data show CDR1 as SGHDT and CDR2 as YYEEEE. The CDR3 consists of 13 residues. The V end was cut by 6 bases, the J end by 7 bases, with 11 bases between. The DNA for the CDR3 is TGTGCCAGCATGCGTTCGTTGAATTCACCCCTCCACTTT. This gives the protein CASMRSLNSPLHF.

The chain joins TRBV5-4 to TRBJ1-6; 7 positions agree with TRBD1. The CDR3 has 14 residues. Trimming removed 2 bases from V and 10 bases from J; junction bases left unmatched: 6. Germline V gene sequence: CDR1 SGHNT, CDR2 YYREEE (reference sequence). The CDR3 region is CASSLTGVRSPLHF. CDR3 DNA: TGTGCCAGCAGCTTAACAGGGGTCCGGTCACCCCTCCACTTT.

This clone showed up just a few times. This chain connects TRBV7-3 to TRBJ2-7; D is possibly TRBD1 (6 bases). The CDR3 consists of 13 residues. The V gene's germline CDR1 is SGHTA and CDR2 FQGTGA. V dropped 3 bases and J dropped 5 bases, with 11 bases sitting between them. For the CDR3, the DNA is TGTGCCAGCAGCTTTAGTCGACAGGACGAGCAGTACTTC. It codes for CASSFSRQDEQYF.

The gene calls are TRBV6-1 and TRBJ2-5; D perhaps matches TRBD2 (6 bases). The CDR3 length is 15 residues. Germline CDR1 is MNHNS and CDR2 is SASEGT. Trimming stripped 0 bases from V and 1 base from J, with 9 bases between. The CDR3 bases are TGTGCCAGCAGTGAAGCGGACGGGGGCCAAGAGACCCAGTACTTC. Translating gives CASSEADGGQETQYF.

The chain combines TRBV10-1 with TRBJ2-1; 10 nucleotides match TRBD2. The trim removed 0 bases at V and 4 bases at J, leaving 0 bases unmatched. CDR1 and CDR2 from the germline V gene are WNHNN and SYGVQD (reference sequence). This CDR3 spans 15 amino acids. The CDR3 here is CASSESAGGYNEQFF. For the CDR3, the DNA is TGCGCCAGCAGTGAGTCAGCGGGGGGGTACAATGAGCAGTTCTTC.

This chain joins TRBV9 and TRBJ2-1; D is ambiguous. Germline CDR1 SGDLS, CDR2 YYNGEE. Trimming pared 0 bases from V and 5 bases from J, leaving 12 bases between. The CDR3 is 15 residues long. The CDR3 reads CASSVALLDNNEQFF. CDR3 nucleotide sequence: TGTGCCAGCAGCGTAGCCCTTCTAGATAACAATGAGCAGTTCTTC.

V is TRBV14 and J is TRBJ1-2, with D uncertain. Germline V gives CDR1 SGHDN, CDR2 FVKESK. Trimming took 4 bases from V and 2 from J, leaving 8 bases between them. The CDR3 loop spans 13 amino acids. DNA for the CDR3: TGTGCCAGCAGCCCAGACCTAAACTATGGCTACACCTTC. Protein sequence: CASSPDLNYGYTF.

The V call is TRBV18, the J call TRBJ2-7; 7 bases are shared with TRBD1. CDR3 length: 19 amino acids. In germline, CDR1 is KGHSH, CDR2 LQKENI. Trimming removed 0 bases from V and 2 bases from J; junction bases left unmatched: 16. The CDR3, as DNA: TGTGCCAGCTCACCACCAGACCCGGCCGAAGGACAGGATCCCTACGAGCAGTACTTC. Translating gives CASSPPDPAEGQDPYEQYF.

V is TRBV2 and J is TRBJ2-5; D might be TRBD2 (6 bases). The CDR3 has 16 residues. V was cut by 3 bases and J by 5 bases, with 19 bases left in between. Germline-derived CDR1 and CDR2 are SNHLY and FYNNEI. CDR3 DNA: TGTGCCAGCAGTGAGGGAGTAGGAGGGTTTGGGGAGACCCAGTACTTC. It yields the protein CASSEGVGGFGETQYF.

The chain combines TRBV24-1 with TRBJ1-5; 7 nucleotides agree with TRBD1. The CDR3 totals 14 residues. The V and J ends lost 3 bases and 7 bases, in that order; junction bases with no gene match: 5. The germline V gene has CDR1 KGHDR and CDR2 SFDVKD. The CDR3 DNA follows: TGTGCCACCAGTGATCCTGGGACAGACCAGCCCCAGCATTTT. Protein product: CATSDPGTDQPQHF.

This clone was counted between two and nine times. This chain links TRBV6-2 or TRBV6-3 with TRBJ2-5, with 13 bases matching TRBD2. J lost 4 bases, V lost 6 bases, and 11 bases had no gene match. From germline, CDR1 is MNHEY and CDR2 SVGEGT. This CDR3 spans 17 amino acids. Written as DNA, the CDR3 is TGTGCCAGCAGCTCACTCCTGGGACTAGCGGGGCGAGAGACCCAGTACTTC. Its translation is CASSSLLGLAGRETQYF.

In nucleotides, the CDR3 is TGTGCCAGCGGGGGGGTCTACAATGAGCAGTTCTTC. Protein product: CASGGVYNEQFF. The chain is built from TRBV27 and TRBJ2-1; 7 bases match TRBD2. The V segment lost 8 bases and the J segment 3 bases; nucleotides outside the gene matches: 1. The germline V gene has CDR1 MNHEY and CDR2 SMNVEV (reference sequence). The CDR3 extends over 12 amino acids.

The chain carries TRBV7-3 and TRBJ2-1; 11 bases map to TRBD2. The CDR3 is made up of 16 amino acids. Germline V gene data show CDR1 as SGHTA and CDR2 as FQGTGA. With 5 bases clipped from V and 12 bases from J, the junction kept 15 bases outside the gene matches. The DNA of the CDR3 is TGTGCCAGCAGCACCATTAGCGGGGGGGCCTCTACCCGGCAGTTCTTC. It encodes CASSTISGGASTRQFF.

The rearrangement links TRBV6-5 to TRBJ2-2, with a tentative D call TRBD2 (7 bases). Germline loops: CDR1 MNHEY, CDR2 SVGAGI. The CDR3 runs 15 residues. V was trimmed by 2 bases and J by 2 bases, leaving 9 bases between them. The CDR3 DNA is TGTGCCAGCAGTTACCGGGGGGCTAACACCGGGGAGCTGTTTTTT. Protein sequence: CASSYRGANTGELFF.

This chain connects TRBV12-3 or TRBV12-4 to TRBJ2-7; D is unclear. The CDR3 length is 12 residues. Trimming removed 7 bases from V and 5 bases from J, with 12 bases in between. CDR3 sequence (DNA): TGTGCCAGCACCGTAGATAGCCACGAGCAGTACTTC. It is translated as CASTVDSHEQYF.

The CDR3 nucleotides are TGTGCCAGCAGCTTTATCGGGAGTCTTTACGAGCAGTACTTC. It codes for CASSFIGSLYEQYF. The rearrangement uses TRBV7-2 and TRBJ2-7; a weak D match, TRBD2 (6 bases). Germline CDR1 and CDR2: SGHTA and FQGNSA. Trimming took 3 bases from V and 4 from J, leaving 13 bases between them. This CDR3 region has 14 residues. Combining the CDR3 with reference TRBV7-2 and TRBJ2-7 gives the whole variable domain GAGVSQSPSNKVTEKGKDVELRCDPISGHTALYWYRQSLGQGLEFLIYFQGNSAPDKSGLPSDRFSAERTGGSVSTLTIQRTQQEDSAVYLCASSFIGSLYEQYFGPGTRLTVT.

The gene calls are TRBV5-1 and TRBJ2-3; tentatively, D is TRBD1 (6 bases). Germline V lookup: CDR1 SGHRS, CDR2 YFSETQ. This CDR3 region has 15 residues. V was trimmed by 2 bases and J by 2 bases, leaving 12 bases between them. CDR3 nucleotides: TGCGCCAGCAGCTTACCGACAGGTTTCACAGATACGCAGTATTTT. Its translation: CASSLPTGFTDTQYF. Complete variable domain (other parts from reference TRBV5-1 and TRBJ2-3): KAGVTQTPRYLIKTRGQQVTLSCSPISGHRSVSWYQQTPGQGLQFLFEYFSETQRNKGNFPGRFSGRQFSNSRSEMNVSTLELGDSALYLCASSLPTGFTDTQYFGPGTRLTVL.

The V gene is TRBV19, the J gene TRBJ2-1, with TRBD1 matching over 9 bases. V dropped 8 bases and J dropped 5; count of bases not matched to a gene: 10. CDR3 length equals 15 residues. Per the germline V gene, CDR1 is LNHDA and CDR2 is SQIVND (reference sequence). In DNA form, the CDR3 reads TGTGCCAGTTTACCCGGGACAGGGACGAACAATGAGCAGTTCTTC. Translated, it gives CASLPGTGTNNEQFF.

This sequence joins TRBV3-1 (or the pseudogene TRBV3-2) and TRBJ2-4, with D tentatively TRBD2 (6 bases). The CDR3 covers 19 residues. Germline V gene lookup returns CDR1 LGHDT and CDR2 YNNKEL (reference sequence). V lost 1 base, J lost 0 bases, and 19 bases lay in between. The CDR3 coding sequence is TGTGCCAGCAGCCAAGTTCCCGAGCCCCCGGGAGTAGCCAAAAACATTCAGTACTTC. Amino acids: CASSQVPEPPGVAKNIQYF.

This clone has just one count. The chain links TRBV3-1 (or the pseudogene TRBV3-2) to TRBJ2-7; D might be TRBD1 (5 bases). Germline CDR1 is LGHDT and CDR2 is YNNKEL (reference sequence). The CDR3 length is 13 residues. V was cut by 8 bases and J by 3 bases, with 14 bases left in between. The CDR3 bases are TGTGCCAGCCGAAAGGCCACAGGCTACGAGCAGTACTTC. Translation gives CASRKATGYEQYF.